This TCR beta chain is from a study of post-analysis software for immune sequencing data. As for the study in general: Relapsing-remitting, secondary progressive and progressive-relapsing multiple sclerosis courses were included.

Study findings and constraints: The authors found that F measure strongly co-clustered same-batch samples. There was significantly lower normalized Chao1 diversity in multiple sclerosis patients than in controls. Patients showed TRBV5-6, TRBV5-1 and TRBV20-1 among a few TRBV segments more frequent than in controls.

The CDR3 is 16 amino acids. From germline, CDR1 is SGHKS and CDR2 YYEKEE (reference sequence). V was shortened by 4 bases and J by 6 bases, with 23 bases between the two germline ends. The authors incorporated unique molecular identifiers into the TCR beta cDNA libraries. Yield was about 500,000 cDNA molecules from around 0.96 to 9.9 million T cells. MiXCR was run by TCRdb on the PCR reads, yielding one entry per CDR3 protein. The table includes about 820,000 distinct CDR3 sequences, around 50% detected once. This clonotype was observed a handful of times. The antigen is undetermined. The TCR was taken from a girl aged 5-17 years with multiple sclerosis. V usage is TRBV5-5 and J usage is TRBJ2-7; perhaps TRBD2 as D (5 bases). Sequencing was done on a sample of blood. The CDR3 here is CASSVEWGAQWVEQYF. CDR3 DNA: TGTGCCAGCAGCGTGGAATGGGGAGCCCAATGGGTCGAGCAGTACTTC.